These 24 T cell receptor beta chains originate from one sample sequenced in a study of beta chain features in type 1 diabetes. Study outcomes and limitations: Across all four CD4+ subsets, people with type 1 diabetes showed modestly shorter TCRB CDR3s.

As every portion of the isolated RNA was reverse transcribed, the sequencing read expressed TCRB transcripts. TCRdb's copy holds only in-frame clones and misses some; the assay was immunoSEQ multiplex PCR. The repertoire holds 40,000 to 65,000 clones, 50% to 75% seen once, with 0.29% in the top ten. These TCRs are of unknown antigen specificity. The sequencing input was stem cell memory CD4+ T cells from blood. The receptors derive from a woman younger than 45 with type 1 diabetes.

The rearrangement uses TRBV7-2 and TRBJ2-7; TRBD1 is a possible D gene (6 bases). The V gene lost 5 bases and the J gene lost 3 bases, with 14 bases spanning the gap. Germline V gene sequence: CDR1 SGHTA, CDR2 FQGNSA. The CDR3 consists of 14 residues. The CDR3 protein is CASSRYREYYEQYF. In nucleotides, the CDR3 is TGTGCCAGCAGCAGATACAGGGAGTACTACGAGCAGTACTTC. The entire variable domain, with the rest obtained from reference TRBV7-2 and TRBJ2-7, is as follows: GAGVSQSPSNKVTEKGKDVELRCDPISGHTALYWYRQSLGQGLEFLIYFQGNSAPDKSGLPSDRFSAERTGGSVSTLTIQRTQQEDSAVYLCASSRYREYYEQYFGPGTRLTVT.

The chain links TRBV27 to TRBJ2-2; 13 bases agree with TRBD2. The junction had 9 bases not matched to a gene; V was cut back by 0 bases and J by 2 bases. This CDR3 comprises 20 residues. The germline gives CDR1 MNHEY, CDR2 SMNVEV (reference sequence). CDR3 sequence (DNA): TGTGCCAGCAGTTTATCCCGGACTAGCGGGAGTAGCTTTAACACCGGGGAGCTGTTTTTT. Translated: CASSLSRTSGSSFNTGELFF.

The chain is built from TRBV27 and TRBJ2-2, with 10 nucleotides matching TRBD2. The CDR3 is made up of 20 amino acids. Germline V CDR1 and CDR2: MNHEY, SMNVEV (reference sequence). Trimming took 2 bases from V and 8 from J; bases not matched to a gene: 20. CDR3 sequence reads: CASSLIGASGRSLRGGELFF. In DNA form, the CDR3 reads TGTGCCAGCAGTTTAATTGGCGCTAGCGGGAGATCCCTTCGAGGTGGGGAGCTGTTTTTT.

This clone appeared a few times. The chain employs TRBV21-1 and TRBJ2-2; TRBD2, as called in the table, went unchecked against the DNA. TRBV21-1 is classified as a pseudogene. The CDR3 is 15 residues long. In DNA, the CDR3 is TGTGCCAGCAGCAAATACCGGGCGAACACCGGGGAGCTGTTTTTT. It translates to CASSKYRANTGELFF.

DNA of the CDR3: TGTGCCAGCACTTCGAACGCGGGTACTTACAATGAGCAGTTCTTC. This translates into CASTSNAGTYNEQFF. V is TRBV27 and J is TRBJ2-1, with D perhaps TRBD2 (5 bases). The germline gives CDR1 MNHEY, CDR2 SMNVEV (reference sequence). The V end was cut by 7 bases, the J end by 4 bases, with 17 bases between. This CDR3 spans 15 amino acids.

This clone was seen a few times. The chain combines TRBV13 with TRBJ1-2, with D tentatively TRBD1 (6 bases). This CDR3 region has 14 residues. The ends were cut back, 3 bases at V and 2 bases at J, with 10 bases in the middle. Germline V gives CDR1 PRHDT, CDR2 FYEKMQ (reference sequence). The CDR3 DNA is TGTGCCAGCAGCTTCAGGGGTGTAAACTATGGCTACACCTTC. Amino acid sequence: CASSFRGVNYGYTF.

This clone was detected only a few times. The chain has TRBV21-1 and TRBJ1-5; TRBD1 is taken as the D call from the table, unchecked against the DNA. TRBV21-1 is annotated as a pseudogene. CDR3 length equals 16 residues. In DNA, the CDR3 is TGTGCCAGCAGCAAAGGAATGCAGGGGGCGGTTATTACCCAGCATTTT. Translated: CASSKGMQGAVITQHF.

In regard to this clone: Other DNA sequences in the same sample also yield this CDR3. This chain links TRBV28 with TRBJ1-2; D unresolved. Germline V gene lookup returns CDR1 MDHEN and CDR2 SYDVKM. V lost 5 bases and J lost 0, with 10 bases in between. The CDR3 covers 14 residues. The CDR3 bases are TGTGCCAGCAGTCTCGACACGGCTAACTATGGCTACACCTTC. Its translation: CASSLDTANYGYTF.

V and J are TRBV27 and TRBJ2-7; D unresolved. In germline, CDR1 is MNHEY, CDR2 SMNVEV (reference sequence). V lost 4 bases and J 4 bases, leaving 5 bases between the germline ends. CDR3 length: 11 amino acids. The CDR3 reads CASSSKYEQYF. In nucleotides, the CDR3 is TGTGCCAGCAGTTCCAAATACGAGCAGTACTTC.

V is TRBV6-1 and J is TRBJ1-5; 7 bases are shared with TRBD1. V gave up 6 bases and J gave up 7 bases; unmatched junction bases: 6. The CDR3 has 13 residues. Germline V gene sequence: CDR1 MNHNS, CDR2 SASEGT. In nucleotides, the CDR3 is TGTGCCAGCAGCCAGGGGGTAGAACAGCCCCAGCATTTT. This translates into CASSQGVEQPQHF.

The CDR3 sequence: CASTIEGGVQQFF. The CDR3 DNA sequence: TGTGCCAGCACCATTGAGGGAGGGGTGCAGCAGTTCTTC. The J gene is TRBJ2-1, the V gene TRBV7-9; 7 nucleotides line up with TRBD2. V dropped 7 bases and J dropped 11; count of bases not matched to a gene: 11. Germline CDR1 reads SEHNR; CDR2 reads FQNEAQ (reference sequence). The CDR3 extends over 13 amino acids.

The chain has TRBV5-4 and TRBJ2-1, with a possible D match to TRBD1 (8 bases). The CDR3 loop spans 14 amino acids. CDR1 and CDR2 (germline): SGHNT, YYREEE (reference sequence). V shed 2 bases and J shed 8 bases, with 14 bases lying between them. The CDR3 nucleotides are TGTGCCAGCAGCTTAAGGACAGGGAGGGATGAGCAGTTCTTC. It codes for CASSLRTGRDEQFF.

The chain joins TRBV4-1 to TRBJ1-1; 10 nucleotides agree with TRBD1. Germline values: CDR1 MGHRA, CDR2 YSYEKL. The length of the CDR3 is 15 residues. V was pared by 2 bases and J by 5 bases, with 5 bases of the junction left unmatched. The CDR3 reads CASSQTDRGWTEAFF. The CDR3 bases are TGCGCCAGCAGCCAAACGGACAGGGGGTGGACTGAAGCTTTCTTT.

Written as DNA, the CDR3 is TGTGCCAGCAGCCTGGAGGGAGGGTGGGGCAATGAGCAGTTCTTC. Residues: CASSLEGGWGNEQFF. V is TRBV13 and J is TRBJ2-1; the match to TRBD2 covers 7 bases. The CDR3 runs to 15 residues. Looked up from germline, CDR1 is PRHDT and CDR2 is FYEKMQ (reference sequence). The V and J ends lost 5 bases and 6 bases, in that order; junction bases with no gene match: 10.

This sequence joins TRBV29-1 and TRBJ2-7, with TRBD2 identical over 8 bases. The trim removed 4 bases at V and 4 bases at J, leaving 12 bases unmatched. The germline V gene encodes CDR1 SQVTM and CDR2 ANQGSEA. CDR3 length equals 15 residues. CDR3 loop: CSVVGGRTSTYEQYF. Written as DNA, the CDR3 is TGCAGCGTTGTGGGGGGCCGGACTAGCACGTACGAGCAGTACTTC.

This sequence joins TRBV7-3 and TRBJ1-1; perhaps TRBD1 as D (6 bases). The V gene's germline CDR1 is SGHTA and CDR2 FQGTGA. The CDR3 has 14 residues. Trimming removed 5 bases from V and 0 bases from J, with 10 bases in between. The CDR3 region is CASSLDSVNTEAFF. The CDR3 DNA is TGTGCCAGCAGCCTGGACAGTGTGAACACTGAAGCTTTCTTT.

V usage is TRBV4-1 and J usage is TRBJ2-2; 7 positions agree with TRBD2. V shed 2 bases and J 7 bases; nucleotides not matched to a gene: 7. The CDR3 consists of 15 residues. Germline CDR1 is MGHRA and CDR2 is YSYEKL. The CDR3 sequence: CASSQPGLRRGELFF. The CDR3 region has the DNA TGCGCCAGCAGCCAACCGGGACTACGGCGCGGGGAGCTGTTTTTT.

This clone was seen a few times. This sequence joins TRBV27 and TRBJ2-3, with D perhaps matching TRBD2 (5 bases). With 3 bases removed from V and 2 bases from J, the gap between germline ends came to 9 bases. There are 14 residues in the CDR3. The germline V gene encodes CDR1 MNHEY and CDR2 SMNVEV (reference sequence). Here the CDR3 reads CASSLTINTDTQYF. DNA for the CDR3: TGTGCCAGCAGTTTGACTATCAACACAGATACGCAGTATTTT.

Only a few counts were recorded for this clone. The J gene is TRBJ2-2, the V gene TRBV4-1; D gene ambiguous. This CDR3 is 14 amino acids long. V lost 0 bases, J lost 3 bases, and 5 bases lay in between. CDR1 MGHRA and CDR2 YSYEKL come from the germline V gene. The CDR3 DNA reads TGCGCCAGCAGCCAAGATCGAGACACCGGGGAGCTGTTTTTT. Amino acids: CASSQDRDTGELFF.

This chain links TRBV29-1 with TRBJ1-1, with no clear D. Germline values: CDR1 SQVTM, CDR2 ANQGSEA. The CDR3 runs 15 residues. The V end was cut by 7 bases, the J end by 0 bases, with 18 bases between. The CDR3 region is CSALLGGFMNTEAFF. For the CDR3, the DNA is TGCAGCGCCCTACTCGGCGGGTTCATGAACACTGAAGCTTTCTTT.

The chain uses TRBV5-6 and TRBJ2-1; possibly TRBD2 for D (5 bases). Germline V lookup: CDR1 SGHDT, CDR2 YYEEEE. Trimming stripped 0 bases from V and 10 bases from J, with 11 bases between. The CDR3 loop spans 13 amino acids. This CDR3 reads CASSLAGREEQFF. The CDR3 coding sequence is TGTGCCAGCAGCTTGGCCGGACGGGAAGAGCAGTTCTTC.

The gene calls are TRBV4-1 and TRBJ1-2, with 8 bases aligning to TRBD1. The CDR3 loop spans 15 amino acids. V was pared by 3 bases and J by 5 bases, with 8 bases of the junction left unmatched. Germline V CDR1 and CDR2: MGHRA, YSYEKL. The CDR3: CASSHQDRELYGYTF. In DNA form, the CDR3 reads TGCGCCAGCAGCCACCAGGACAGGGAACTTTATGGCTACACCTTC.

The J gene is TRBJ2-5, the V gene TRBV12-5; unclear D gene. V was shortened by 2 bases and J by 4 bases, with 5 bases between the two germline ends. Germline CDR1 and CDR2: LGHNT and FRNRAP. The CDR3 is 12 amino acids. CDR3 protein: CASGLPRETQYF. The DNA of the CDR3 is TGTGCTAGTGGTTTGCCGAGAGAGACCCAGTACTTC.

The chain combines TRBV7-8 with TRBJ2-1; TRBD1 matches 8 bases. J lost 6 bases, V lost 9 bases, and 16 bases had no gene match. Germline V CDR1 and CDR2: SGHVS, FQNEAQ. This CDR3 is 16 amino acids long. The CDR3 here is CASGQGRLGGLNEQFF. CDR3 bases: TGTGCCAGTGGACAGGGACGACTAGGGGGTCTCAATGAGCAGTTCTTC.